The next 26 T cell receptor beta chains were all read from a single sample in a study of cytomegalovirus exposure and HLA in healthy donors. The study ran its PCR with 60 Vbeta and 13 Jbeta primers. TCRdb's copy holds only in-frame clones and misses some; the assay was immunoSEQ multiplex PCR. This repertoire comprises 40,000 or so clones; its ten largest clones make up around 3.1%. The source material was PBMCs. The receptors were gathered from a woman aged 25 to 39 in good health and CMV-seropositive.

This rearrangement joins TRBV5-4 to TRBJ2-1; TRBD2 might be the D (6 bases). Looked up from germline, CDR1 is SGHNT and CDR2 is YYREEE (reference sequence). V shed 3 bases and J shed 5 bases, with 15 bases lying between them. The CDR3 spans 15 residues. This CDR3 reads CASSYGGVLDNEQFF. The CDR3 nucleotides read TGTGCCAGCAGCTACGGAGGGGTTCTAGACAATGAGCAGTTCTTC.

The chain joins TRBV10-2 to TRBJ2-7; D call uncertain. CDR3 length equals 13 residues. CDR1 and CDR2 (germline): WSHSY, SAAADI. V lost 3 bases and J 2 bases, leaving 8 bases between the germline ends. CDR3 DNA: TGCGCCAGCAGTGATGGAGCCCCCTACGAGCAGTACTTC. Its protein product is CASSDGAPYEQYF.

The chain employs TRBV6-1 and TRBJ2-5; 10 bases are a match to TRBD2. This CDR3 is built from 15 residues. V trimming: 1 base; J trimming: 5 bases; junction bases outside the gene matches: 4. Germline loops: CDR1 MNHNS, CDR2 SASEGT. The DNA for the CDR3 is TGTGCCAGCAGTGAAGGGCCAGCGGGGGGGGAGACCCAGTACTTC. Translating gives CASSEGPAGGETQYF.

The chain's CDR3 is CASSLVNRDNEQFF. As DNA, the CDR3 is TGCGCCAGCAGCTTGGTCAACAGGGACAATGAGCAGTTCTTC. This chain links TRBV5-1 with TRBJ2-1; D is possibly TRBD1 (6 bases). The CDR3 totals 14 residues. Trimming cost V 0 bases and J 5 bases, with 9 bases left between them. Germline lookup yields CDR1 SGHRS and CDR2 YFSETQ.

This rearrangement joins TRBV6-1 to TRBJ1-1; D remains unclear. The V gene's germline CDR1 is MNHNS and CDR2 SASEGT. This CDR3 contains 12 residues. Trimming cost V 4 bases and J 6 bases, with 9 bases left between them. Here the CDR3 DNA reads TGTGCCAGCAGTGTACGTTTAGCTGAAGCTTTCTTT. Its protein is CASSVRLAEAFF.

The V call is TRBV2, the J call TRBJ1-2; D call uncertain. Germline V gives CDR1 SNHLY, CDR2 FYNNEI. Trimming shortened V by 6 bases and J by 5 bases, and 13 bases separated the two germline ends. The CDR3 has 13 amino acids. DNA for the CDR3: TGTGCCAGCAGGGACTCAGGAGGTTATGGCTACACCTTC. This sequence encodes CASRDSGGYGYTF.

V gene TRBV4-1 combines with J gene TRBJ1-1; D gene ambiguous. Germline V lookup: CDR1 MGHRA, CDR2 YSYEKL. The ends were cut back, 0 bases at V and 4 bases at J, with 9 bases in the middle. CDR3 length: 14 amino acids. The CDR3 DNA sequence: TGCGCCAGCAGCCAAGATGCCCGAGGCACTGAAGCTTTCTTT. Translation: CASSQDARGTEAFF.

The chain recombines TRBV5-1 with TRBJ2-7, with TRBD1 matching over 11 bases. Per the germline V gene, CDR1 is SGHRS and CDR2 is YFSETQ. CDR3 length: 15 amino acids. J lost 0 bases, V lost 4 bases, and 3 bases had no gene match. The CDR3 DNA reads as TGCGCCAGCAGCGGGGGGACAGGGGGCTCCTACGAGCAGTACTTC. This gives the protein CASSGGTGGSYEQYF.

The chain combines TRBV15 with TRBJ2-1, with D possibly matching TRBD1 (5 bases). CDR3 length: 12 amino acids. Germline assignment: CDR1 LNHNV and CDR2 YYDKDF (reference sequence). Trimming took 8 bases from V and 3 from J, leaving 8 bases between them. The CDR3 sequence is CATSGFYNEQFF. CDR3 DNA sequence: TGTGCCACCTCAGGGTTCTACAATGAGCAGTTCTTC.

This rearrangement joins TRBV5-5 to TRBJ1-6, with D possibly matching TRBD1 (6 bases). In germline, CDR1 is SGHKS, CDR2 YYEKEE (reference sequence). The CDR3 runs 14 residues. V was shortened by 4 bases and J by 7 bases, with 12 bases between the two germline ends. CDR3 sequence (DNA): TGTGCCAGCAGCCTACCAGGGGAGAATTCACCCCTCCACTTT. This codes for CASSLPGENSPLHF.

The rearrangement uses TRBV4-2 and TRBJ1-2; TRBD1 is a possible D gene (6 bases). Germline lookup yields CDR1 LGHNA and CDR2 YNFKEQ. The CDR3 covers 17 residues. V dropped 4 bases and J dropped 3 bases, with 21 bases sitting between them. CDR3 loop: CASSPPEGGVGDYGYTF. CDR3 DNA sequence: TGTGCCAGCAGCCCACCAGAGGGGGGGGTGGGAGACTATGGCTACACCTTC.

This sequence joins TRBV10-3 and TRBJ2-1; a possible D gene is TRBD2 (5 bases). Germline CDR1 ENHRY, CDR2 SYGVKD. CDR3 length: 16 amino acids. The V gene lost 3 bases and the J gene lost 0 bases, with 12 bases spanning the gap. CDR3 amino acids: CAISDGLESSYNEQFF. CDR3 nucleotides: TGTGCCATCAGTGACGGACTTGAGAGCTCCTACAATGAGCAGTTCTTC.

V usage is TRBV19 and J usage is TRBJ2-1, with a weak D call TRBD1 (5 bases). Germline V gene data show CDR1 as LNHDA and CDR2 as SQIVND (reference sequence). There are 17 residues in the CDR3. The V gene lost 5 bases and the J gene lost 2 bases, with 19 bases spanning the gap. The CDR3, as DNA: TGTGCCAGTAGTCCAACCAGGGCCGCTCCGGCCTACAATGAGCAGTTCTTC. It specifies CASSPTRAAPAYNEQFF.

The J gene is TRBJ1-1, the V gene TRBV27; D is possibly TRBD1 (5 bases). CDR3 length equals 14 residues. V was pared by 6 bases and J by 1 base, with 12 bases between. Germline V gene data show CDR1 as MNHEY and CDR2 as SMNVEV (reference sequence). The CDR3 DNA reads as TGTGCCAGCAGGGGGCCAACTGGGAACACTGAAGCTTTCTTT. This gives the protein CASRGPTGNTEAFF.

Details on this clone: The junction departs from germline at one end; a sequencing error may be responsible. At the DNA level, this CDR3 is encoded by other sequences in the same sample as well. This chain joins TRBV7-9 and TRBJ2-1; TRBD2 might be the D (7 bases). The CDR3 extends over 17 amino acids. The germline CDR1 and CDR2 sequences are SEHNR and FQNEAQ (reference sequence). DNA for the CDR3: TGTGCCAGCAGCTTAGACCTCGGGGGGCCACCCTACAGTGAGCAGTTCTTC. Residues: CASSLDLGGPPYSEQFF.

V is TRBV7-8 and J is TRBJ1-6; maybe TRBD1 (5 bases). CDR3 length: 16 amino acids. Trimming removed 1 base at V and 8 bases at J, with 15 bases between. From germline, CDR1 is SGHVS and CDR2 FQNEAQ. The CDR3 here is CASSLEAGGEYSPLHF. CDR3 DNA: TGTGCCAGCAGCTTAGAGGCGGGGGGGGAATATTCACCCCTCCACTTT.

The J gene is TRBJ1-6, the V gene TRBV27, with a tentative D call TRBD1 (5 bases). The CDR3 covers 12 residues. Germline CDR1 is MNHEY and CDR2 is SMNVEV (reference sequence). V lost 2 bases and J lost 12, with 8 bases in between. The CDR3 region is CASSLQGLPLHF. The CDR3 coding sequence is TGTGCCAGCAGTTTACAGGGTTTACCCCTCCACTTT.

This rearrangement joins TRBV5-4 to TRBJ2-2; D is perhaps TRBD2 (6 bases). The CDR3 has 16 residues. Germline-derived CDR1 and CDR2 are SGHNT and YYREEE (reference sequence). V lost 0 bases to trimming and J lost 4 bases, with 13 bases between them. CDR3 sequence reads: CASSLAEGGGTGELFF. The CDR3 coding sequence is TGTGCCAGCAGCTTGGCCGAGGGAGGAGGCACCGGGGAGCTGTTTTTT.

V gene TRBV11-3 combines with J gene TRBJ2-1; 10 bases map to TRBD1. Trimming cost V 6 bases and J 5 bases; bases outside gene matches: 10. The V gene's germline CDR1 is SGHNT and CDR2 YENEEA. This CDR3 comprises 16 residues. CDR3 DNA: TGTGCCAGCAGGCGCCCCGGGACAGGGGCGGACAATGAGCAGTTCTTC. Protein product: CASRRPGTGADNEQFF.

The CDR3 region is CASSLVWHGNTEAFF. CDR3 bases: TGTGCCAGCAGCTTAGTGTGGCATGGGAACACTGAAGCTTTCTTT. The gene calls are TRBV7-8 and TRBJ1-1, with D uncertain. The CDR3 loop spans 15 amino acids. Germline CDR1 reads SGHVS; CDR2 reads FQNEAQ. Trimming pared 1 base from V and 1 base from J, leaving 10 bases between.

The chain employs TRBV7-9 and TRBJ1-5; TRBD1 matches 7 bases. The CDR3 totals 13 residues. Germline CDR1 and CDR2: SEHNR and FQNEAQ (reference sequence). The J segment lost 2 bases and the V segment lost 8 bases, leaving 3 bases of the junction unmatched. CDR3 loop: CASGGQGNQPQHF. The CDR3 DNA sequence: TGTGCCAGCGGCGGACAGGGCAATCAGCCCCAGCATTTT. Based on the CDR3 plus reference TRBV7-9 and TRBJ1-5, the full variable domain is DTGVSQNPRHKITKRGQNVTFRCDPISEHNRLYWYRQTLGQGPEFLTYFQNEAQLEKSRLLSDRFSAERPKGSFSTLEIQRTEQGDSAMYLCASGGQGNQPQHFGDGTRLSIL.

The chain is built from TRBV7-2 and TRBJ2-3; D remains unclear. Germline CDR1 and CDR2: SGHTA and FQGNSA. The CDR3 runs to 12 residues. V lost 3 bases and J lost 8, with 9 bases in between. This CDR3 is CASSLGPSTQYF. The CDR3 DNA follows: TGTGCCAGCAGCTTGGGCCCCAGTACGCAGTATTTT.

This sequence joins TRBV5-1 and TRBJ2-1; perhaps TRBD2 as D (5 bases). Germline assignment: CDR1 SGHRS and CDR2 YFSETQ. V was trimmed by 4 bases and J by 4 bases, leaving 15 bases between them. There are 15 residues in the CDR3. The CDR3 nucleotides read TGCGCCAGCAGCCCACGAGAGGGCTGGTACAATGAGCAGTTCTTC. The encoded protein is CASSPREGWYNEQFF.

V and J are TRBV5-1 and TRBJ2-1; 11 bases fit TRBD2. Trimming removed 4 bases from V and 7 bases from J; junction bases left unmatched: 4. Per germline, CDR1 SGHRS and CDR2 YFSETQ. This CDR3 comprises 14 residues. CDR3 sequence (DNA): TGCGCCAGCAGCGCTAGCGGGGGGTATAATGAGCAGTTCTTC. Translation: CASSASGGYNEQFF.

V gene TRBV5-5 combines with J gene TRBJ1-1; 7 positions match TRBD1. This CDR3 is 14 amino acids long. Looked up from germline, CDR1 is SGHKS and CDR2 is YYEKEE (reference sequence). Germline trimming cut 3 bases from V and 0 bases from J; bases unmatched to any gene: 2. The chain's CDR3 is CASSWGQMNTEAFF. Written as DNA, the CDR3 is TGTGCCAGCAGCTGGGGACAGATGAACACTGAAGCTTTCTTT.

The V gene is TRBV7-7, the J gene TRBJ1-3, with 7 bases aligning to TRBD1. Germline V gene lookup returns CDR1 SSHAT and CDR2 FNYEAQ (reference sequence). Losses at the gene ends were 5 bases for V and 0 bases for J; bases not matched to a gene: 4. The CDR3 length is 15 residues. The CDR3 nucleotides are TGTGCCAGCAGCCCCGGGACAGACTCTGGAAACACCATATATTTT. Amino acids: CASSPGTDSGNTIYF.